This is a list of T cell receptor beta chains from one sample in a study of blood T cell repertoires in COVID-19. Sequencing was performed with immunoSEQ multiplex PCR; in TCRdb, only in-frame clones are kept and a portion is missing. The sample holds about 140,000 clones, around 83% seen once. The sample taken for sequencing was peripheral blood. The origin of the receptors is a human donor with acute or convalescent COVID-19. The donor label of this sample is uncertain. Each CDR3 is given with its conserved first and last residue. A D gene is named only where the DNA matches it firmly. A row's size may be missing; if present it is once, few, many or a size class.

J: TRBJ1-6
D: TRBD1
length: 14
V: TRBV5-8
size: NA
DNA: TGTGCCAGCAGCTGGGACAGTTATAATTCACCCCTCCACTTT
CDR3: CASSWDSYNSPLHF

J: TRBJ1-2
D: TRBD1
length: 15
V: TRBV7-3
size: once
DNA: TGTGCCAGCAGCCCGACAGGGCGGTCATGGTATGGCTACACCTTC
CDR3: CASSPTGRSWYGYTF

J: TRBJ1-1
D: NA
length: 14
V: TRBV11-2
size: few
DNA: TGTGCCAGCAGCTTAGATTACTTCGGGGGTGAAGCTTTCTTT
CDR3: CASSLDYFGGEAFF

J: TRBJ1-4
D: TRBD1
length: 15
V: TRBV7-2
size: once
DNA: TGTGCCAGCAGCTCGACAGGGTCAACTAATGAAAAACTGTTTTTT
CDR3: CASSSTGSTNEKLFF

J: TRBJ1-1
D: NA
length: 15
V: TRBV6-5
size: few
DNA: TGTGCCAGCAGGTCCCGGGACATAGAATCCTATGAAGCTTTCTTT
CDR3: CASRSRDIESYEAFF

J: TRBJ1-2
D: TRBD1
length: 15
V: TRBV27
size: NA
DNA: TGTGCCAGCACCAACGCGGGACAGGAAGACTATGGCTACACCTTC
CDR3: CASTNAGQEDYGYTF

J: TRBJ2-2
D: NA
length: 14
V: TRBV24-1
size: NA
DNA: TGTGCCACCAGTGATACCGGACAGACCGGGGAGCTGTTTTTT
CDR3: CATSDTGQTGELFF

J: TRBJ2-5
D: NA
length: 15
V: TRBV6-1
size: NA
DNA: TGTGCCAGCAGTGAAGCCAGGGGCACCGAAGAGACCCAGTACTTC
CDR3: CASSEARGTEETQYF

J: TRBJ1-6
D: TRBD1
length: 16
V: TRBV15
size: NA
DNA: TGTGCCACCAGCATAGACCCGGGACAGGGGTATTCACCCCTCCACTTT
CDR3: CATSIDPGQGYSPLHF

J: TRBJ2-1
D: NA
length: 13
V: TRBV2
size: few
DNA: TGTGCCAGCAATCCAGGTTCAGGCAATGAGCAGTTCTTC
CDR3: CASNPGSGNEQFF

J: TRBJ1-1
D: TRBD1
length: 15
V: TRBV19
size: NA
DNA: TGTGCCAGTAGTATTTCAGGGACAGGGGACACTGAAGCTTTCTTT
CDR3: CASSISGTGDTEAFF

J: TRBJ1-2
D: TRBD1
length: 16
V: TRBV7-8
size: NA
DNA: TGTGCCAGCAGCTTGGACGGGACAGGGAGTTTCTATGGCTACACCTTC
CDR3: CASSLDGTGSFYGYTF

J: TRBJ1-1
D: TRBD1
length: 16
V: TRBV11-1
size: NA
DNA: TGTGCCAGCAGCTCTATTCTGGGACAGCCGAACACTGAAGCTTTCTTT
CDR3: CASSSILGQPNTEAFF

J: TRBJ2-5
D: TRBD2
length: 19
V: TRBV10-3
size: NA
DNA: TGTGCCATCAGTGATCTTAGCGGACTAGCGGGGATCGAACAAGAGACCCAGTACTTC
CDR3: CAISDLSGLAGIEQETQYF

J: TRBJ2-3
D: TRBD2
length: 16
V: TRBV7-2
size: NA
DNA: TGTGCCAGCAGCCCCGGGCTAGCGGGGCCCACAGATACGCAGTATTTT
CDR3: CASSPGLAGPTDTQYF

J: TRBJ1-1
D: NA
length: 13
V: TRBV5-6
size: NA
DNA: TGTGCCAGCAGCCCGACAGGGAACACTGAAGCTTTCTTT
CDR3: CASSPTGNTEAFF

J: TRBJ1-6
D: TRBD1
length: 14
V: TRBV7-2
size: few
DNA: TGTGCCAGCAGCTCCGGGACAGGGAGTTCACCCCTCCACTTT
CDR3: CASSSGTGSSPLHF

J: TRBJ2-3
D: NA
length: 16
V: TRBV6-2/TRBV6-3
size: NA
DNA: TGTGCCAGCAGCACATACAGTGAACGCTCCACAGATACGCAGTATTTT
CDR3: CASSTYSERSTDTQYF

J: TRBJ1-3
D: TRBD1
length: 15
V: TRBV19
size: NA
DNA: TGTGCCAGTAGTATCTCGGACAGGGTGGAGAACACCATATATTTT
CDR3: CASSISDRVENTIYF

J: TRBJ1-4
D: TRBD1
length: 14
V: TRBV9
size: few
DNA: TGTGCCAGCAGCCCTCGGACAGGGGGAGAAAAACTGTTTTTT
CDR3: CASSPRTGGEKLFF

J: TRBJ2-1
D: NA
length: 17
V: TRBV30
size: NA
DNA: TGTGCCATAAAGGGTTTGGGGGCCGCGCGGGTGAGGGGTGAGCAGTTCTTC
CDR3: CAIKGLGAARVRGEQFF

J: TRBJ2-1
D: NA
length: 11
V: TRBV6-2/TRBV6-3
size: few
DNA: TGTGCCAGCAGTTACACTCATGAGCAGTTCTTC
CDR3: CASSYTHEQFF

J: TRBJ2-3
D: TRBD2
length: 15
V: TRBV11-3
size: NA
DNA: TGTGCCAGCAGCTTTAGCGGGAGAAGCACAGATACGCAGTATTTT
CDR3: CASSFSGRSTDTQYF

J: TRBJ1-2
D: NA
length: 14
V: TRBV30
size: NA
DNA: TGTGCCTGGAGTGGGGGGGGCGTTGACTATGGCTACACCTTC
CDR3: CAWSGGGVDYGYTF

J: TRBJ1-2
D: TRBD1
length: 12
V: TRBV6-6
size: NA
DNA: TGTGCCAGTAAAGGACAGGGACGAGGCTACACCTTC
CDR3: CASKGQGRGYTF

J: TRBJ2-3
D: NA
length: 13
V: TRBV9
size: NA
DNA: TGTGCCAGCAGTCTAAGCGGGACAGATACGCAGTATTTT
CDR3: CASSLSGTDTQYF

J: TRBJ1-1
D: NA
length: 15
V: TRBV3-1/TRBV3-2
size: NA
DNA: TGTGCCAGCAGCCAACTTAACAGGGCCACCACTGAAGCTTTCTTT
CDR3: CASSQLNRATTEAFF

J: TRBJ1-4
D: NA
length: 15
V: TRBV10-3
size: NA
DNA: TGTGCCATCAGTGATTCGACAGCAACTAATGAAAAACTGTTTTTT
CDR3: CAISDSTATNEKLFF

J: TRBJ2-3
D: TRBD2
length: 15
V: TRBV9
size: NA
DNA: TGTGCCAGCAGCGTACTAGCGGGGGACACAGATACGCAGTATTTT
CDR3: CASSVLAGDTDTQYF

J: TRBJ1-3
D: NA
length: 15
V: TRBV5-1
size: NA
DNA: TGCGCCAGCAGCTTGGAAGGAGGGTTTTTGACCGCCATATATTTT
CDR3: CASSLEGGFLTAIYF

J: TRBJ2-7
D: TRBD1
length: 14
V: TRBV7-2
size: NA
DNA: TGTGCCAGCAGCCCGTTGACAGGGCGCTACGAGCAGTACTTC
CDR3: CASSPLTGRYEQYF

J: TRBJ1-2
D: NA
length: 12
V: TRBV12-3/TRBV12-4
size: NA
DNA: TGTGCCAGCAGTTTAACAGGGAGAGGCTACACCTTC
CDR3: CASSLTGRGYTF

J: TRBJ1-2
D: NA
length: 14
V: TRBV5-6
size: NA
DNA: TGTGCCAGCAGCAGCGGGGAGCTACTCTATGGCTACACCTTC
CDR3: CASSSGELLYGYTF

J: TRBJ2-3
D: NA
length: 14
V: TRBV6-5
size: NA
DNA: TGTGCCAGCAACAAGGAGGGCGCGATGGATACGCAGTATTTT
CDR3: CASNKEGAMDTQYF

J: TRBJ1-5
D: NA
length: 15
V: TRBV5-5
size: NA
DNA: TGTGCCAGCAGCTTGGGTTGGCGGCTAGATCAGCCCCAGCATTTT
CDR3: CASSLGWRLDQPQHF

J: TRBJ2-3
D: TRBD1
length: 16
V: TRBV5-4
size: NA
DNA: TGTGCCAGCAGCTCCTACAGGGGAGCTAGCACAGATACGCAGTATTTT
CDR3: CASSSYRGASTDTQYF

J: TRBJ1-1
D: NA
length: 12
V: TRBV5-1
size: NA
DNA: TGCGCCAGCAGCTTGGATAACCGGGAAGCTTTCTTT
CDR3: CASSLDNREAFF

J: TRBJ1-1
D: NA
length: 11
V: TRBV19
size: NA
DNA: TGTGCCAGTAGTATAGTGAGTGAAGCTTTCTTT
CDR3: CASSIVSEAFF

J: TRBJ2-1
D: TRBD2
length: 15
V: TRBV10-3
size: once
DNA: TGTGCCATCAGTGATACTAGCGGGGCATACAATGAGCAGTTCTTC
CDR3: CAISDTSGAYNEQFF

J: TRBJ2-3
D: NA
length: 12
V: TRBV6-5
size: NA
DNA: TGTGCCAGCAGTCAGGCCGTAGATACGCAGTATTTT
CDR3: CASSQAVDTQYF

J: TRBJ2-2
D: TRBD2
length: 16
V: TRBV7-2
size: NA
DNA: TGTGCCAGCAGCTTATCCCCAGCGGGAGTAGCCGGGGAGCTGTTTTTT
CDR3: CASSLSPAGVAGELFF

J: TRBJ2-3
D: NA
length: 14
V: TRBV10-3
size: NA
DNA: TGTGCCATCAGGGGCTTCACAAGCACAGATACGCAGTATTTT
CDR3: CAIRGFTSTDTQYF

J: TRBJ2-1
D: NA
length: 14
V: TRBV2
size: NA
DNA: TGTGCCAGCAGCCGGGACTTAGGGTACAATGAGCAGTTCTTC
CDR3: CASSRDLGYNEQFF

J: TRBJ1-3
D: TRBD1
length: 18
V: TRBV28
size: NA
DNA: TGTGCCAGCAGTGGGGACAGTATAGTCCTCTCCTCTGGAAACACCATATATTTT
CDR3: CASSGDSIVLSSGNTIYF

J: TRBJ1-6
D: NA
length: 15
V: TRBV6-1
size: NA
DNA: TGTGCCAGCAGTGACGAGGCAGGGGATAATTCACCCCTCCACTTT
CDR3: CASSDEAGDNSPLHF

J: TRBJ2-1
D: TRBD1
length: 17
V: TRBV4-1
size: NA
DNA: TGCGCCAGCAGCCAAGATCCGACAGGGAGTCCCTACAATGAGCAGTTCTTC
CDR3: CASSQDPTGSPYNEQFF

J: TRBJ1-6
D: NA
length: 14
V: TRBV7-9
size: NA
DNA: TGTGCCAGCAGCTCCCGGGAACCCAATTCACCCCTCCACTTT
CDR3: CASSSREPNSPLHF

J: TRBJ2-3
D: TRBD2
length: 14
V: TRBV9
size: few
DNA: TGTGCCAGCAGCGTCAGCGGGAGTACAGATACGCAGTATTTT
CDR3: CASSVSGSTDTQYF